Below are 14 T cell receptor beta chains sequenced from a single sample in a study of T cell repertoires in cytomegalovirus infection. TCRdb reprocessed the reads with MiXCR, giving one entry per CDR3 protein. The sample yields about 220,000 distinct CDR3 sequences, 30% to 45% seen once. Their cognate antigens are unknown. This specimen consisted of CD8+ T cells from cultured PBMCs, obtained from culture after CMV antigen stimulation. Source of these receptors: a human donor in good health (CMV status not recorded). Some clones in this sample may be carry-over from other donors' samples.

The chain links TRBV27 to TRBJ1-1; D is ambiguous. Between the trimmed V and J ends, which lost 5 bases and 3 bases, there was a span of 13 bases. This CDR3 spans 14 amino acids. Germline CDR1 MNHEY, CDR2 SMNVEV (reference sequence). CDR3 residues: CASSTTLTDTEAFF. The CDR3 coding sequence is TGTGCCAGCAGTACCACACTCACTGACACTGAAGCTTTCTTT.

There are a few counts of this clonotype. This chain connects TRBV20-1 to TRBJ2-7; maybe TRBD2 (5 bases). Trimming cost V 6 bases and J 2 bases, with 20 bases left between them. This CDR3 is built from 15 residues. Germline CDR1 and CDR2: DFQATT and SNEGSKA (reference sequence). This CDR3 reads CSAPARDSQPYEQYF. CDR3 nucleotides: TGCAGTGCGCCCGCGAGGGATAGCCAACCCTACGAGCAGTACTTC.

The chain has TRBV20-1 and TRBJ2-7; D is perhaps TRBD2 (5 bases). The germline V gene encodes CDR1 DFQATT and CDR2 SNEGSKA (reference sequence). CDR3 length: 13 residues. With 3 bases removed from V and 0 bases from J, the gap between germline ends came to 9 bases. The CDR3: CSARGVSSYEQYF. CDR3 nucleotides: TGCAGTGCTAGGGGAGTAAGCTCCTACGAGCAGTACTTC.

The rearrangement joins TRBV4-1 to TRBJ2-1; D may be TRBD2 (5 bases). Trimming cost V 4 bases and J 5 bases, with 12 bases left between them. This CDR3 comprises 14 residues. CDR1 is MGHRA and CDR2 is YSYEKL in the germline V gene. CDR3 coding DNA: TGCGCCAGCAGCCGCGGCCGAGGGAACAATGAGCAGTTCTTC. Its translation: CASSRGRGNNEQFF.

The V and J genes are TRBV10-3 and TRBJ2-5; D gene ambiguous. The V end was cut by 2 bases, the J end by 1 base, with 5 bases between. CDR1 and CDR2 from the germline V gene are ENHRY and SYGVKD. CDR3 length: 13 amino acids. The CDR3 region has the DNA TGTGCCATCAGTGAGGCTATCCAAGAGACCCAGTACTTC. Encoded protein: CAISEAIQETQYF.

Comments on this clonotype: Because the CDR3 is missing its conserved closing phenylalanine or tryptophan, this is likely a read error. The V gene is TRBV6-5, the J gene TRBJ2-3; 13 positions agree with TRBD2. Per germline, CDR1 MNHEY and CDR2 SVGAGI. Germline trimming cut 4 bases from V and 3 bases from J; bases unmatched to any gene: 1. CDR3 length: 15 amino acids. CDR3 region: CASSLLAGGTDTQYI. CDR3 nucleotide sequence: TGTGCCAGCAGTTTACTAGCGGGGGGGACAGATACGCAGTATATT.

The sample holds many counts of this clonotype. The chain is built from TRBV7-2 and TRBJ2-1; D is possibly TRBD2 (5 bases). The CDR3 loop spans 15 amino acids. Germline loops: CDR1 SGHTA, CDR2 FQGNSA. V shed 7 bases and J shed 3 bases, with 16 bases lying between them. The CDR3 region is CASTRGLGHYNEQFF. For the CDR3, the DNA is TGTGCCAGCACCCGAGGGTTAGGGCACTACAATGAGCAGTTCTTC.

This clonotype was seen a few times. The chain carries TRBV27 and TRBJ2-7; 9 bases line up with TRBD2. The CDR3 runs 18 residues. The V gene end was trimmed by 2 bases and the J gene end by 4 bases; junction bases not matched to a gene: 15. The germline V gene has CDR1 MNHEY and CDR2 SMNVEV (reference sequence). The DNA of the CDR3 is TGTGCCAGCAGTTTAAGGGGAGGGGCTAGCGGGATAATTTACGAGCAGTACTTC. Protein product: CASSLRGGASGIIYEQYF.

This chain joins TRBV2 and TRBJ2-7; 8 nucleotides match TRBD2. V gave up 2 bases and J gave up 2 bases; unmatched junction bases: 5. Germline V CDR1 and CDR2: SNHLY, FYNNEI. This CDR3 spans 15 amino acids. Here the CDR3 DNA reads TGTGCCAGCAGTGAAAGGATAGCGGGACCCTACGAGCAGTACTTC. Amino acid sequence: CASSERIAGPYEQYF.

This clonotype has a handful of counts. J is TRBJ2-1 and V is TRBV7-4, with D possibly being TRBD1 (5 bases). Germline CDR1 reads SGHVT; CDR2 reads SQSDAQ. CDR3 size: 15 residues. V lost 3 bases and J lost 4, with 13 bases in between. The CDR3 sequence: CASSFIQGVYNEQFF. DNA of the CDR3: TGTGCCAGCAGCTTTATCCAAGGGGTTTACAATGAGCAGTTCTTC.

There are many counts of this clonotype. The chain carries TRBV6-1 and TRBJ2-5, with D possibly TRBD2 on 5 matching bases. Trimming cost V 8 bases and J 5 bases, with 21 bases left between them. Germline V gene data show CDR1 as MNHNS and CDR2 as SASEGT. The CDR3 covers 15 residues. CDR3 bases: TGTGCCAGCCCCGGAGCGGACGCCGGGCAGGAGACCCAGTACTTC. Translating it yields CASPGADAGQETQYF.

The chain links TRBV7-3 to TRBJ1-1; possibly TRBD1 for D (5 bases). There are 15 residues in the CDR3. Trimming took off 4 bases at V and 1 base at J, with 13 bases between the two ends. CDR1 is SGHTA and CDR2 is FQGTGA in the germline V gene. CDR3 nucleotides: TGTGCCAGCAGCTCCGGAGGGGAGGGGAACACTGAAGCTTTCTTT. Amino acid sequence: CASSSGGEGNTEAFF.

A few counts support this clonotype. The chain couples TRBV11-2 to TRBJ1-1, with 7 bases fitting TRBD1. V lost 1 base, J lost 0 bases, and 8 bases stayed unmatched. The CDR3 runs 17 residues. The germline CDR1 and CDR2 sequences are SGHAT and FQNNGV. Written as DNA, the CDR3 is TGTGCCAGCAGCTTAGGCCAAATGGACAGGATGAACACTGAAGCTTTCTTT. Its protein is CASSLGQMDRMNTEAFF.

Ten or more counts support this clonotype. The CDR3 bases are TGTGCCAGCAGCTTAGGGGTTCCGGGTCTTAATGAAAAACTGTTTTTT. It codes for CASSLGVPGLNEKLFF. The chain has TRBV7-6 and TRBJ1-4; D unclear. V lost 1 base to trimming and J lost 4 bases, with 13 bases between them. There are 16 residues in the CDR3. Germline V gene data show CDR1 as SGHVS and CDR2 as FNYEAQ.